What follows is one T cell receptor (beta chain) and its context. The antigen remains undetermined. The CDR3 has 16 amino acids. Germline CDR1 reads SGHAT; CDR2 reads FQNNGV. With 5 bases clipped from V and 2 bases from J, the junction kept 8 bases outside the gene matches. The data were taken from a study of blood T cells in healthy people across ages. Regarding the study as a whole: Roughly linear age-related decline in beta diversity appeared, significant by age 40.

Sample-barcoded 5' priming and a J-beta primer mix drove a second PCR of about 6 to 11 cycles. Paired-end reads containing CDR3 totaled no fewer than 2.5 million for each sample. TCRdb reprocessed the 5' RACE reads with MiXCR, giving one entry per CDR3 protein. The sample lists about 1.4 million distinct CDR3 sequences, approximately 63% seen once, with over 6.5% in the top ten. The sample comprised blood. This clonotype originated in a man younger than 30 in good health. This sequence joins TRBV11-2 and TRBJ2-3, with 9 bases that match TRBD2. This chain's CDR3 is CASSASLAGYTDTQYF. The DNA for the CDR3 is TGTGCCAGCAGCGCGAGCCTAGCGGGGTACACAGATACGCAGTATTTT.